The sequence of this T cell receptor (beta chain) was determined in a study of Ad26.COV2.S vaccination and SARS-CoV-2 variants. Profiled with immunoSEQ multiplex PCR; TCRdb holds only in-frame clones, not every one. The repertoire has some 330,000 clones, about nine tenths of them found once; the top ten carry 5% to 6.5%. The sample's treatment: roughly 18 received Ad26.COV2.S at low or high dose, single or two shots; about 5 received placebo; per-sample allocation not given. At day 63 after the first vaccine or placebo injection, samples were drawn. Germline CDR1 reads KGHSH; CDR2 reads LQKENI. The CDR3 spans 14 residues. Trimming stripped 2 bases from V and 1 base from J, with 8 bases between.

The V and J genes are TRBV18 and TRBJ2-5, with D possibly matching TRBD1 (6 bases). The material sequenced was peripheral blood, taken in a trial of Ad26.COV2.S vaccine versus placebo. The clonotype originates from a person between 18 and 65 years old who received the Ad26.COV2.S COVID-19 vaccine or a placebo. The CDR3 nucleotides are TGTGCCAGCTCACCAACAGGGACCCAAGAGACCCAGTACTTC. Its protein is CASSPTGTQETQYF.